The 3 T cell receptor beta chains below all came from one sample that was sequenced in a study of blood T cell repertoires in COVID-19. TCRdb's copy holds only in-frame clones and misses some; the assay was immunoSEQ multiplex PCR. The sample yields 93,000 or so clones, roughly 90% seen once. The sample was peripheral blood. These receptors all come from a woman of 80 years or more in a cohort sampled during active COVID-19.

The table lists this clone with a few counts. V and J are TRBV10-1 and TRBJ2-7; D is uncertain. The germline CDR1 and CDR2 sequences are WNHNN and SYGVQD (reference sequence). The CDR3 sequence is 13 residues long. With 8 bases removed from V and 0 bases from J, the gap between germline ends came to 11 bases. CDR3 sequence (DNA): TGCGCCAGCGGTCCCAGAAGCTCCTACGAGCAGTACTTC. This sequence encodes CASGPRSSYEQYF.

The chain recombines TRBV12-3 or TRBV12-4 with TRBJ1-2, with a possible D match to TRBD1 (5 bases). The CDR3 length is 12 residues. V was trimmed by 6 bases and J by 3 bases, leaving 8 bases between them. This CDR3 is CASRVGHYGYTF. The CDR3 nucleotides read TGTGCCAGCAGGGTGGGGCACTATGGCTACACCTTC.

The genes are TRBV7-9 and TRBJ2-1; the match to TRBD1 covers 10 bases. Germline CDR1 is SEHNR and CDR2 is FQNEAQ (reference sequence). This CDR3 is 16 amino acids long. V shed 10 bases and J 0 bases; nucleotides not matched to a gene: 9. The CDR3 protein is CATPEGDRGSYNEQFF. CDR3 in DNA: TGTGCCACCCCCGAAGGGGACAGGGGCTCCTACAATGAGCAGTTCTTC. Filled out from reference TRBV7-9 and TRBJ2-1, the complete variable domain reads DTGVSQNPRHKITKRGQNVTFRCDPISEHNRLYWYRQTLGQGPEFLTYFQNEAQLEKSRLLSDRFSAERPKGSFSTLEIQRTEQGDSAMYLCATPEGDRGSYNEQFFGPGTRLTVL.